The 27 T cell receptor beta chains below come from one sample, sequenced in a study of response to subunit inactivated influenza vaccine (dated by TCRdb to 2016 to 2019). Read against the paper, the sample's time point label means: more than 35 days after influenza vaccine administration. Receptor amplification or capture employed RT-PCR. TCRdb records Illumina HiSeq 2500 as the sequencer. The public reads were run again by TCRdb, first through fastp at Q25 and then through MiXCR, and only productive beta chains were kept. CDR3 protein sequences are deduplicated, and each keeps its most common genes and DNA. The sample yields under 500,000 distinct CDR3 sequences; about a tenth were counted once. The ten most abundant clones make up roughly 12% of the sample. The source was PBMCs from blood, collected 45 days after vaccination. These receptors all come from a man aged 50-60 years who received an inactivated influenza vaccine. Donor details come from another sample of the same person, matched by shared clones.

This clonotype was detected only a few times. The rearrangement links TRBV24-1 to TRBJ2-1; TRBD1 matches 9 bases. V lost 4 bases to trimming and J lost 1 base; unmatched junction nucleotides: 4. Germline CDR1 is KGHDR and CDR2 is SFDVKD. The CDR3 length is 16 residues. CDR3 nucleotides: TGTGCCACCAGTGAGGCAGGACAGGGGTCCTACAATGAGCAGTTCTTC. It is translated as CATSEAGQGSYNEQFF.

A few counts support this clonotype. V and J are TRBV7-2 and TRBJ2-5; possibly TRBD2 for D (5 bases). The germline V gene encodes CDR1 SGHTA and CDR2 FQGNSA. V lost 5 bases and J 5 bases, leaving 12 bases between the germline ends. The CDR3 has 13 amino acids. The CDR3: CASSPATGETQYF. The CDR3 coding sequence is TGTGCCAGCAGCCCCGCTACGGGGGAGACCCAGTACTTC.

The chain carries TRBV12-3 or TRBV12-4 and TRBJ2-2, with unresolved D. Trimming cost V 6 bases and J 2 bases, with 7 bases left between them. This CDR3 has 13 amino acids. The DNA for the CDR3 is TGTGCCAGCAGCTACGGTAACACCGGGGAGCTGTTTTTT. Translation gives CASSYGNTGELFF.

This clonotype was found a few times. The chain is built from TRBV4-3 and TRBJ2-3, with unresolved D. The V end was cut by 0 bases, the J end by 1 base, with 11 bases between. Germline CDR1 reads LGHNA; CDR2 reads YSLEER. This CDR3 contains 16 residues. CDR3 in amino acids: CASSQDGLGGTDTQYF. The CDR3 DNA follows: TGCGCCAGCAGCCAAGATGGGCTAGGCGGCACAGATACGCAGTATTTT.

Here the CDR3 reads CASSWDHYEQYF. For the CDR3, the DNA is TGTGCCAGCAGCTGGGACCACTACGAGCAGTACTTC. The V gene is TRBV7-2, the J gene TRBJ2-7; D assignment may be TRBD1 or TRBD2 (5 bases each). The CDR3 extends over 12 amino acids. V was trimmed by 4 bases and J by 3 bases, leaving 7 bases between them. Germline V CDR1 and CDR2: SGHTA, FQGNSA.

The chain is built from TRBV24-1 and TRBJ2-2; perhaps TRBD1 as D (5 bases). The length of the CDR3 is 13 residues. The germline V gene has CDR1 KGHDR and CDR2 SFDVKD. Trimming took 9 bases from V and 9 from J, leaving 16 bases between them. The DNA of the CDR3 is TGTGCCACCTCATTAACAGGTAGTCGGGAGCTGTTTTTT. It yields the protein CATSLTGSRELFF.

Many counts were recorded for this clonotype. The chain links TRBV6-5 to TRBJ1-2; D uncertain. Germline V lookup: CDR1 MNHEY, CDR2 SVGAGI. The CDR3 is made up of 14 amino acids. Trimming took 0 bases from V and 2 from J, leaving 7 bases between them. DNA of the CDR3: TGTGCCAGCAGTTACTCGTCCCGGAACTATGGCTACACCTTC. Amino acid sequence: CASSYSSRNYGYTF.

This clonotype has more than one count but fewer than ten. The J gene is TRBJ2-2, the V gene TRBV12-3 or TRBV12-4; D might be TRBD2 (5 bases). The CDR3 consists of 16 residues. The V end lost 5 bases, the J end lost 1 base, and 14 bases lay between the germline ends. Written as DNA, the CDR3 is TGTGCCAGCAGTCTAGGGTGGGAGATGAACACCGGGGAGCTGTTTTTT. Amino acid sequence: CASSLGWEMNTGELFF.

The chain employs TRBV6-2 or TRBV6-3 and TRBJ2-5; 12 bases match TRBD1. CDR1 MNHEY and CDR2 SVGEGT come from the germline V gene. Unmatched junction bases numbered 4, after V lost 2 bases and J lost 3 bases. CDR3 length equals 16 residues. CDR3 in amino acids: CASSYLGTGGEETQYF. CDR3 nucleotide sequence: TGTGCCAGCAGTTACCTCGGGACAGGGGGCGAAGAGACCCAGTACTTC.

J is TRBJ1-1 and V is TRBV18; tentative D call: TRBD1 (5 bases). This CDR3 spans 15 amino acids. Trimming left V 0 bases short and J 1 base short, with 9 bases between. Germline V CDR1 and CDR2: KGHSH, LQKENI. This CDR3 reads CASSPPSGTNTEAFF. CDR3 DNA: TGTGCCAGCTCACCACCTTCGGGGACGAACACTGAAGCTTTCTTT.

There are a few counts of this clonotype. In nucleotides, the CDR3 is TGTGCCAGCAGCTTGGGGCTGGGGAGCGAGCAGTTCTTC. Translating it yields CASSLGLGSEQFF. This sequence joins TRBV7-6 and TRBJ2-1, with D possibly being TRBD1 or TRBD2 (5 bases each). Germline CDR1 and CDR2: SGHVS and FNYEAQ. CDR3 length equals 13 residues. V was shortened by 3 bases and J by 10 bases, with 13 bases between the two germline ends.

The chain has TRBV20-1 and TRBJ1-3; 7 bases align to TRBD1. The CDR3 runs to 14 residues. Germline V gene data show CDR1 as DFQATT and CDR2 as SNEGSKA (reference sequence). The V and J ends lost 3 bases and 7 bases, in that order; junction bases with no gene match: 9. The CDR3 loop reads CSASTGQARNTIYF. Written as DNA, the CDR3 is TGCAGTGCTAGTACCGGACAGGCCCGGAACACCATATATTTT.

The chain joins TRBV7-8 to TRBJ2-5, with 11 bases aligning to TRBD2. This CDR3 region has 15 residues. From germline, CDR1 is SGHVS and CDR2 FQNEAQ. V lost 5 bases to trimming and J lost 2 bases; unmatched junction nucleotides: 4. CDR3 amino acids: CASSMGLAVQETQYF. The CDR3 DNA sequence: TGTGCCAGCAGCATGGGACTAGCGGTGCAAGAGACCCAGTACTTC. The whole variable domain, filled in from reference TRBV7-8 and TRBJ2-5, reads GAGVSQSPRYKVAKRGQDVALRCDPISGHVSLFWYQQALGQGPEFLTYFQNEAQLDKSGLPSDRFFAERPEGSVSTLKIQRTQQEDSAVYLCASSMGLAVQETQYFGPGTRLLVL.

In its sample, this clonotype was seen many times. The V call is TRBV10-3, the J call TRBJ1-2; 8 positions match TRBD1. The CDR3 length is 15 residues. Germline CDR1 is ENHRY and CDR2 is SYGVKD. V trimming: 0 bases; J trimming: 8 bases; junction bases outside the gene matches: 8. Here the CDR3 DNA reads TGTGCCATCAGTGAGTCCTCGCAGGGGGCCGTCGGCTACACCTTC. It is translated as CAISESSQGAVGYTF.

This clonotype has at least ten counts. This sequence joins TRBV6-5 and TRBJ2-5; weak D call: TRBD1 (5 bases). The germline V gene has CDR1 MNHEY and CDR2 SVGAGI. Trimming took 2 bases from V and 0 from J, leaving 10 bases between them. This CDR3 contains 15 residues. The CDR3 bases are TGTGCCAGCAGTTACCCAGACAGAAACCAAGAGACCCAGTACTTC. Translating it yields CASSYPDRNQETQYF.

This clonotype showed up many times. The CDR3, as DNA: TGTGCCAGCAGTTTAGCTCAGGGGCTGAAAGGCTACACCTTC. Translated, it gives CASSLAQGLKGYTF. This chain joins TRBV12-3 or TRBV12-4 and TRBJ1-2; D may be TRBD1 (6 bases). The CDR3 has 14 amino acids. Trimming cost V 0 bases and J 8 bases, with 13 bases left between them.

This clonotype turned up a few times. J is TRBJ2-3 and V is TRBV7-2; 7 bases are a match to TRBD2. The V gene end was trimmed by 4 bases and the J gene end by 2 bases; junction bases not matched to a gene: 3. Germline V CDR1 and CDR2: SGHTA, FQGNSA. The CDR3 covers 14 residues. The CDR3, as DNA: TGTGCCAGCAGCTCGGGACTAATCACAGATACGCAGTATTTT. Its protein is CASSSGLITDTQYF.

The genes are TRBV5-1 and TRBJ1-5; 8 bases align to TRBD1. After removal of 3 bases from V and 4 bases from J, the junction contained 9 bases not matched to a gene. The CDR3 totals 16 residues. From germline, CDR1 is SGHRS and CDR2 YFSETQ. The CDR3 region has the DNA TGCGCCAGCAGCTACTTCCCGGACAGGGCGAATCAGCCCCAGCATTTT. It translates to CASSYFPDRANQPQHF.

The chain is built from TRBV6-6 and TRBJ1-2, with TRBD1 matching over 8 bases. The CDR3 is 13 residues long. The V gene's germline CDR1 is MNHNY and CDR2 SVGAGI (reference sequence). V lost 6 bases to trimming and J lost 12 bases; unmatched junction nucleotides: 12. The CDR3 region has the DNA TGTGCCAGCAGCTCTGGACAGGGTTTAAAGCACACCTTC. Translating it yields CASSSGQGLKHTF.

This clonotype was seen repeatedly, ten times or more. The CDR3 here is CASSYVAGETDTQYF. The CDR3 region has the DNA TGTGCCAGCAGTTACGTAGCGGGGGAAACAGATACGCAGTATTTT. V and J are TRBV6-5 and TRBJ2-3; 9 bases map to TRBD2. Germline V lookup: CDR1 MNHEY, CDR2 SVGAGI. This CDR3 comprises 15 residues. V lost 2 bases, J lost 3 bases, and 3 bases stayed unmatched.

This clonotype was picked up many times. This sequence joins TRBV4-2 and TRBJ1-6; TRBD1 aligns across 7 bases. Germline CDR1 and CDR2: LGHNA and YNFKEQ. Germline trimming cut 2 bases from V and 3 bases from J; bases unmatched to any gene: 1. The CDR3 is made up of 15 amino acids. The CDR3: CASSQRQGYNSPLHF. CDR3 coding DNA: TGTGCCAGCAGCCAACGACAGGGCTATAATTCACCCCTCCACTTT.

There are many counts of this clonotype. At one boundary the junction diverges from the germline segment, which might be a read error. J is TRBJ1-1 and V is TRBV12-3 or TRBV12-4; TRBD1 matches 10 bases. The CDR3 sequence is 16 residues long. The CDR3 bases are TGTGCCAGCCGTTTTGGGACAGGGGCTAAGAACACTGAAGCTTTCTTT. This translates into CASRFGTGAKNTEAFF.

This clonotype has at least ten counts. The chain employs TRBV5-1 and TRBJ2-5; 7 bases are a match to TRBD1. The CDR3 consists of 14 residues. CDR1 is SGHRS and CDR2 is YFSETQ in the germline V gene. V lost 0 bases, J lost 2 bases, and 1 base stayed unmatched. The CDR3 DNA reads TGCGCCAGCAGCTTGGCGGGACAGCAAGAGACCCAGTACTTC. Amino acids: CASSLAGQQETQYF.

The CDR3 sequence is CASRNKLSQDTQYF. CDR3 nucleotides: TGTGCCAGCAGAAACAAGCTCTCGCAAGATACGCAGTATTTT. The V call is TRBV7-8, the J call TRBJ2-3; D not certain. V lost 6 bases to trimming and J lost 5 bases, with 15 bases between them. The CDR3 covers 14 residues. Germline V lookup: CDR1 SGHVS, CDR2 FQNEAQ.

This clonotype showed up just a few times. In DNA, the CDR3 is TGTGCCAGCAGCTTAGATCTGGACAGGGGTACCCACGAGCAGTACTTC. This codes for CASSLDLDRGTHEQYF. The V and J genes are TRBV7-8 and TRBJ2-7, with 9 positions matching TRBD1. J was trimmed by 5 bases and V by 1 base; bases with no gene match: 9. CDR1 is SGHVS and CDR2 is FQNEAQ in the germline V gene. The CDR3 contains 16 residues.

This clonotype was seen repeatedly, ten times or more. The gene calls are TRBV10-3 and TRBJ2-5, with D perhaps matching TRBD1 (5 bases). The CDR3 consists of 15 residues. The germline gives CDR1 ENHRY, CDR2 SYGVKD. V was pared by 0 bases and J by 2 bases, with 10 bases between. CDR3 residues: CAISESGQGQETQYF. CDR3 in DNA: TGTGCCATCAGTGAGTCGGGGCAGGGACAAGAGACCCAGTACTTC.

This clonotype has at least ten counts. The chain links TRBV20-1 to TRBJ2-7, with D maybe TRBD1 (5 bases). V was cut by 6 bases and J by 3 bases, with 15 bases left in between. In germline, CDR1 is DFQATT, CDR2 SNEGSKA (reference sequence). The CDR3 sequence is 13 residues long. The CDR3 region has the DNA TGCAGTGCCCCCACTTTAGACAGCTACGAGCAGTACTTC. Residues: CSAPTLDSYEQYF.